The TCR beta chain described here comes from a study of breast tumors, draining lymph nodes, adjacent tissues. MiXCR, run by TCRdb on the multiplex PCR reads, gives a single entry per CDR3 protein. This table holds about 13,000 distinct CDR3 sequences, around 57% found once. This CDR3 is 14 amino acids long. V gave up 5 bases and J gave up 6 bases; unmatched junction bases: 10. Germline values: CDR1 SGHTS, CDR2 YDEGEE. This clonotype was seen many times. A much larger clone differs by one base, so this may be a read error. The clonotype originates from a female donor with breast cancer. Some clones in this sample may be carry-over from other donors' samples. The chain joins TRBV5-8 to TRBJ2-7; 8 bases fit TRBD2. The specimen sequenced was tumor-adjacent breast tissue. Written as DNA, the CDR3 is TGTGCCAGCAGACCAGGACTAGCCTTGAGCGAGCAGTACTTC. Translated: CASRPGLALSEQYF.